The 30 T cell receptor beta chains listed next were all sequenced from one sample in a study of blood T cell repertoires in COVID-19. The repertoire was sequenced with immunoSEQ multiplex PCR; TCRdb's copy has only in-frame clones and lacks some. The sample includes about 220,000 clones, about 88% of them seen just once. Sequenced sample: peripheral blood. The receptors shown here come from a woman aged 50 to 65 with COVID-19, enrolled during active disease.

The J gene is TRBJ1-2, the V gene TRBV12-3 or TRBV12-4; the D is unclear. The V and J ends lost 3 bases and 8 bases respectively, with 10 bases between them. The CDR3 is 12 residues long. The CDR3 spells CASSFGPTGYTF. The CDR3 nucleotides read TGTGCCAGCAGTTTTGGGCCTACGGGCTACACCTTC.

The CDR3 protein is CASSLEGQRNQPQHF. For the CDR3, the DNA is TGCGCCAGCAGCTTGGAGGGACAACGAAATCAGCCCCAGCATTTT. This sequence joins TRBV5-1 and TRBJ1-5, with D tentatively TRBD1 (6 bases). The germline V gene has CDR1 SGHRS and CDR2 YFSETQ. V was pared by 0 bases and J by 4 bases, with 11 bases between. This CDR3 is 15 amino acids long. The variable domain in full, with the rest retrieved from reference TRBV5-1 and TRBJ1-5, is KAGVTQTPRYLIKTRGQQVTLSCSPISGHRSVSWYQQTPGQGLQFLFEYFSETQRNKGNFPGRFSGRQFSNSRSEMNVSTLELGDSALYLCASSLEGQRNQPQHFGDGTRLSIL.

This rearrangement joins TRBV6-4 to TRBJ2-3; 8 bases line up with TRBD1. Germline V gives CDR1 MRHNA, CDR2 SNTAGT. V shed 0 bases and J 4 bases; nucleotides not matched to a gene: 3. CDR3 length: 15 residues. CDR3 sequence reads: CASSDSTGEADTQYF. The CDR3, as DNA: TGTGCCAGCAGTGACTCGACAGGGGAAGCAGATACGCAGTATTTT.

The J gene is TRBJ2-1, the V gene TRBV9; 7 bases agree with TRBD2. CDR1 and CDR2 from the germline V gene are SGDLS and YYNGEE. CDR3 size: 13 residues. V was pared by 7 bases and J by 5 bases, with 6 bases of the junction left unmatched. The CDR3 nucleotides are TGTGCCAGCTCGCGGGGGAGACACAATGAGCAGTTCTTC. Its protein is CASSRGRHNEQFF.

The chain links TRBV3-1 (or the pseudogene TRBV3-2) to TRBJ2-2, with TRBD2 matching 8 bases. This CDR3 has 15 residues. V gave up 4 bases and J gave up 4 bases; unmatched junction bases: 5. Per germline, CDR1 LGHDT and CDR2 YNNKEL (reference sequence). Here the CDR3 DNA reads TGTGCCAGCAGCCGTACCCGGGGGGGCACCGGGGAGCTGTTTTTT. Protein product: CASSRTRGGTGELFF.

The chain links TRBV30 to TRBJ2-2; 8 bases are shared with TRBD1. Losses at the gene ends were 0 bases for V and 7 bases for J; bases not matched to a gene: 10. The germline gives CDR1 GTSNPN, CDR2 SVGIG (reference sequence). The CDR3 covers 16 residues. In nucleotides, the CDR3 is TGTGCCTGGAGTGTACGTTGGACAGGGTACGGCGGGGAGCTGTTTTTT. This encodes CAWSVRWTGYGGELFF.

The gene calls are TRBV7-2 and TRBJ2-3; TRBD2 matches at 7 bases. The CDR3 extends over 15 amino acids. V was pared by 5 bases and J by 4 bases, with 9 bases of the junction left unmatched. Germline CDR1 is SGHTA and CDR2 is FQGNSA. Here the CDR3 DNA reads TGTGCCAGCAGCCCCAGGCGTGGGGGGGCAGATACGCAGTATTTT. It translates to CASSPRRGGADTQYF.

The sample holds one count of this clone. For the CDR3, the DNA is TGTGCCAGCAGCTGGGGGGGGGACCCAGGTGTCCTTGGGGCCAACGTCCTGACTTTC. Its protein product is CASSWGGDPGVLGANVLTF. The chain joins TRBV5-4 to TRBJ2-6; TRBD2 matches at 7 bases. J gave up 3 bases and V 3 bases, and 15 bases lay outside the gene matches. The CDR3 length is 19 residues. Germline CDR1 is SGHNT and CDR2 is YYREEE (reference sequence).

The chain carries TRBV27 and TRBJ2-2; a weak D match, TRBD1 (6 bases). V was pared by 3 bases and J by 6 bases, with 17 bases between. This CDR3 is built from 16 residues. Germline V gene data show CDR1 as MNHEY and CDR2 as SMNVEV (reference sequence). The CDR3 sequence: CASSFPPGAAPGELFF. The CDR3 DNA sequence: TGTGCCAGCAGTTTCCCCCCAGGGGCAGCTCCCGGGGAGCTGTTTTTT.

The V call is TRBV3-1 (or the pseudogene TRBV3-2), the J call TRBJ1-5; D not certain. The germline gives CDR1 LGHDT, CDR2 YNNKEL (reference sequence). The CDR3 has 13 amino acids. The V end lost 6 bases, the J end lost 3 bases, and 9 bases lay between the germline ends. The chain's CDR3 is CASSPRLNQPQHF. The CDR3 DNA reads TGTGCCAGCAGTCCACGACTCAATCAGCCCCAGCATTTT.

The chain has TRBV10-2 and TRBJ2-1; 9 positions match TRBD2. The CDR3 loop spans 15 amino acids. The J segment lost 2 bases and the V segment lost 8 bases, leaving 7 bases of the junction unmatched. In germline, CDR1 is WSHSY, CDR2 SAAADI. DNA of the CDR3: TGCGCCAGCGTAGCGGGGGTCGCCCCCTACAATGAGCAGTTCTTC. This codes for CASVAGVAPYNEQFF.

V gene TRBV29-1 combines with J gene TRBJ1-4, with TRBD1 identical over 7 bases. V lost 5 bases and J lost 2; bases outside the gene matches: 2. The CDR3 length is 13 residues. Per the germline V gene, CDR1 is SQVTM and CDR2 is ANQGSEA. CDR3 nucleotide sequence: TGCAGCGTTATACAGGGGACTAATGAAAAACTGTTTTTT. Translated, it gives CSVIQGTNEKLFF.

In nucleotides, the CDR3 is TGTGCCAGCAGCGTAGACTTTCCGGACGGACCCCGGGGCGAGCAGTACTTC. Translation gives CASSVDFPDGPRGEQYF. The chain uses TRBV9 and TRBJ2-7; tentatively, D is TRBD2 (5 bases). V lost 0 bases, J lost 6 bases, and 22 bases lay in between. This CDR3 comprises 17 residues. CDR1 and CDR2 (germline): SGDLS, YYNGEE.

This clone was seen only once. The chain is built from TRBV7-2 and TRBJ1-5; no clear D. Trimming took off 2 bases at V and 0 bases at J, with 8 bases between the two ends. CDR1 and CDR2 (germline): SGHTA, FQGNSA. There are 15 residues in the CDR3. CDR3 region: CASSLNRNSNQPQHF. The CDR3 bases are TGTGCCAGCAGCTTAAACAGAAATAGCAATCAGCCCCAGCATTTT.

The chain combines TRBV30 with TRBJ1-2; 8 positions agree with TRBD1. CDR1 GTSNPN and CDR2 SVGIG come from the germline V gene (reference sequence). The V and J ends lost 4 bases and 4 bases, in that order; junction bases with no gene match: 8. CDR3 length: 14 residues. CDR3 residues: CAWNLRDRLYGYTF. CDR3 bases: TGTGCCTGGAATTTACGGGACAGGCTCTATGGCTACACCTTC.

The chain is built from TRBV7-2 and TRBJ1-1; possibly TRBD1 for D (5 bases). The CDR3 is made up of 11 amino acids. From germline, CDR1 is SGHTA and CDR2 FQGNSA. V was cut by 9 bases and J by 11 bases, with 16 bases left in between. The CDR3 spells CARGGRVNAFF. The CDR3 DNA sequence: TGTGCCAGGGGGGGACGGGTGAATGCTTTCTTT. Together with reference TRBV7-2 and TRBJ1-1, the CDR3 gives the full variable domain: GAGVSQSPSNKVTEKGKDVELRCDPISGHTALYWYRQSLGQGLEFLIYFQGNSAPDKSGLPSDRFSAERTGGSVSTLTIQRTQQEDSAVYLCARGGRVNAFFGQGTRLTVV.

This clone was counted at least ten times. The chain recombines TRBV6-5 with TRBJ2-1; 9 bases line up with TRBD2. With 1 base clipped from V and 5 bases from J, the junction kept 6 bases outside the gene matches. This CDR3 is built from 16 residues. CDR1 and CDR2 from the germline V gene are MNHEY and SVGAGI. CDR3 region: CASSYLRGGRHNEQFF. CDR3 bases: TGTGCCAGCAGTTACTTGCGGGGGGGCCGACACAATGAGCAGTTCTTC.

The rearrangement joins TRBV5-6 to TRBJ1-6; D ambiguous. CDR3 length: 17 amino acids. CDR1 is SGHDT, CDR2 YYEEEE, per germline. V was shortened by 0 bases and J by 0 bases, with 10 bases between the two germline ends. The CDR3 DNA is TGTGCCAGCAGCTTGGCGGTCGTGAGCTCCTATAATTCACCCCTCCACTTT. It specifies CASSLAVVSSYNSPLHF.

The chain combines TRBV2 with TRBJ2-2; D might be TRBD2 (5 bases). Germline lookup yields CDR1 SNHLY and CDR2 FYNNEI. The CDR3 covers 16 residues. V lost 1 base to trimming and J lost 3 bases, with 12 bases between them. The CDR3 bases are TGTGCCAGCAGTGAAGGGAGGTGGTGGGACACCGGGGAGCTGTTTTTT. Translating it yields CASSEGRWWDTGELFF.

This chain connects TRBV7-7 to TRBJ2-5; perhaps TRBD1 as D (6 bases). CDR1 and CDR2 (germline): SSHAT, FNYEAQ (reference sequence). V was shortened by 8 bases and J by 5 bases, with 15 bases between the two germline ends. CDR3 length: 13 amino acids. CDR3 DNA sequence: TGTGCCAGCGGTCAGGGGCGGGCGGAGACCCAGTACTTC. Translating gives CASGQGRAETQYF. The full variable domain, rest sourced from reference TRBV7-7 and TRBJ2-5, is GAGVSQSPRYKVTKRGQDVTLRCDPISSHATLYWYQQALGQGPEFLTYFNYEAQPDKSGLPSDRFSAERPEGSISTLTIQRTEQRDSAMYRCASGQGRAETQYFGPGTRLLVL.

In this sample, this clone turned up once. The J gene is TRBJ2-1, the V gene TRBV5-8; 14 nucleotides agree with TRBD2. Trimming at V came to 4 bases and at J to 3 bases, leaving 9 bases not matched to a gene. The germline V gene encodes CDR1 SGHTS and CDR2 YDEGEE. The CDR3 runs to 18 residues. Here the CDR3 reads CASSGGLAGASFYNEQFF. Here the CDR3 DNA reads TGTGCCAGCAGCGGGGGACTAGCGGGGGCCTCATTCTACAATGAGCAGTTCTTC.

V and J are TRBV5-5 and TRBJ1-5; no clear D gene. Germline loops: CDR1 SGHKS, CDR2 YYEKEE (reference sequence). V was clipped by 1 base and J by 4 bases, with 9 bases between them. This CDR3 is built from 14 residues. The chain's CDR3 is CASSLLGGNQPQHF. In DNA form, the CDR3 reads TGTGCCAGCAGCTTGTTAGGCGGGAATCAGCCCCAGCATTTT.

The chain employs TRBV11-3 and TRBJ2-2; perhaps TRBD2 as D (6 bases). CDR3 length equals 13 residues. CDR1 SGHNT and CDR2 YENEEA come from the germline V gene. V was pared by 1 base and J by 7 bases, with 7 bases between. CDR3 sequence: CASSLVGGGELFF. The CDR3 DNA sequence: TGTGCCAGCAGCTTAGTCGGGGGCGGGGAGCTGTTTTTT.

Only a few counts were recorded for this clone. V usage is TRBV6-5 and J usage is TRBJ2-7; D is undetermined. The CDR3 has 14 residues. The V gene lost 3 bases and the J gene lost 3 bases, with 12 bases spanning the gap. The germline V gene encodes CDR1 MNHEY and CDR2 SVGAGI. CDR3 DNA: TGTGCCAGCAGTTATGGAACAGCTATCTACGAGCAGTACTTC. Its translation is CASSYGTAIYEQYF.

This rearrangement joins TRBV12-3 or TRBV12-4 to TRBJ1-5; D not certain. The V end lost 4 bases, the J end lost 1 base, and 5 bases lay between the germline ends. There are 13 residues in the CDR3. CDR3 bases: TGTGCCAGCAGTTGGCACAGCAATCAGCCCCAGCATTTT. Translated, it gives CASSWHSNQPQHF.

V usage is TRBV9 and J usage is TRBJ2-1; TRBD2 might be the D (5 bases). The CDR3 runs to 18 residues. V was clipped by 3 bases and J by 8 bases, with 27 bases between them. Looked up from germline, CDR1 is SGDLS and CDR2 is YYNGEE. The CDR3, as DNA: TGTGCCAGCAGCGGACCGATCGCCCCGATGGGCCCGAGGGATGAGCAGTTCTTC. This translates into CASSGPIAPMGPRDEQFF.

The V and J genes are TRBV14 and TRBJ2-1; no clear D. The CDR3 length is 13 residues. Per the germline V gene, CDR1 is SGHDN and CDR2 is FVKESK. Trimming removed 0 bases at V and 10 bases at J, with 10 bases between. The CDR3 bases are TGTGCCAGCAGCCAAGATCTCTACCGGGAGCAGTTCTTC. Translated: CASSQDLYREQFF. Full variable domain (remainder filled in from reference TRBV14 and TRBJ2-1): EAGVTQFPSHSVIEKGQTVTLRCDPISGHDNLYWYRRVMGKEIKFLLHFVKESKQDESGMPNNRFLAERTGGTYSTLKVQPAELEDSGVYFCASSQDLYREQFFGPGTRLTVL.

The CDR3 here is CASSMGQFSPYEQYV. The CDR3, as DNA: TGTGCCAGCAGTATGGGACAGTTTTCCCCCTACGAGCAGTACGTC. This chain links TRBV28 with TRBJ2-7, with 7 positions matching TRBD1. There are 15 residues in the CDR3. V shed 5 bases, J shed 2 bases, and the junction held 9 bases outside the gene matches. CDR1 and CDR2 (germline): MDHEN, SYDVKM.

Comments on this clone: A read error may produce the germline difference seen at one junction end. The CDR3 bases are TGCAGCGTTGAAGATTTGGCCGGGACAAAGAATTTT. It codes for CSVEDLAGTKNF. J is TRBJ1-5 and V is TRBV29-1; D may be TRBD1 (6 bases). The germline CDR1 and CDR2 sequences are SQVTM and ANQGSEA. The CDR3 has 12 amino acids. Full variable domain (rest looked up from reference TRBV29-1 and TRBJ1-5): SAVISQKPSRDICQRGTSLTIQCQVDSQVTMMFWYRQQPGQSLTLIATANQGSEATYESGFVIDKFPISRPNLTFSTLTVSNMSPEDSSIYLCSVEDLAGTKNFGDGTRLSIL.

V gene TRBV6-2 or TRBV6-3 combines with J gene TRBJ2-7, with D perhaps matching TRBD1 (5 bases). Looked up from germline, CDR1 is MNHEY and CDR2 is SVGEGT. Trimming removed 5 bases at V and 9 bases at J, with 26 bases between. The CDR3 runs to 16 residues. DNA for the CDR3: TGTGCCAGCAGTCCCCCAGTGGCGAGAAGGGGATCGGGGCAGTACTTC. This encodes CASSPPVARRGSGQYF.